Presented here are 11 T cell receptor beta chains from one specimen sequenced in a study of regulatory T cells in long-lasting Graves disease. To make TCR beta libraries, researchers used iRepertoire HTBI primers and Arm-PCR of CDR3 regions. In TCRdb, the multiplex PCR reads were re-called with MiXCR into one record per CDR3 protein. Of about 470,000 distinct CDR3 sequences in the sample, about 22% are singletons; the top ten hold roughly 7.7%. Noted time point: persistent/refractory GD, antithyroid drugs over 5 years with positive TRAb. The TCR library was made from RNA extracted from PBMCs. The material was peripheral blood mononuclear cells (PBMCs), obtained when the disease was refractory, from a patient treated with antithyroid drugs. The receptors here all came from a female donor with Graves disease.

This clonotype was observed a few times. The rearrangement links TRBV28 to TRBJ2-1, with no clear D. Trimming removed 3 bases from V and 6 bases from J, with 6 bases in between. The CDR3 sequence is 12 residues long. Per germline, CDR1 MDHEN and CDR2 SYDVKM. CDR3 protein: CASSFDFNEQFF. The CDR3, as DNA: TGTGCCAGCAGTTTCGATTTCAATGAGCAGTTCTTC.

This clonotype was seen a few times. The CDR3 loop reads CASSLGVVLIDSSYEQYF. The CDR3, as DNA: TGTGCCAGCAGCTTAGGGGTCGTATTGATTGATAGCTCCTACGAGCAGTACTTC. The V and J genes are TRBV13 and TRBJ2-7; the D is unclear. CDR3 length: 18 residues. Between the trimmed V and J ends, which lost 0 bases and 0 bases, there was a span of 18 bases. The germline V gene has CDR1 PRHDT and CDR2 FYEKMQ (reference sequence).

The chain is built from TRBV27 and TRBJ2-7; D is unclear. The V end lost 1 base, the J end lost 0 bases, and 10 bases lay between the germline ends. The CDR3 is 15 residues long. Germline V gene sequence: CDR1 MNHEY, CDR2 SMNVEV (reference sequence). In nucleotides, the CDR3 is TGTGCCAGCAGTTTATTTAATCGTCGCTCCTACGAGCAGTACTTC. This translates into CASSLFNRRSYEQYF.

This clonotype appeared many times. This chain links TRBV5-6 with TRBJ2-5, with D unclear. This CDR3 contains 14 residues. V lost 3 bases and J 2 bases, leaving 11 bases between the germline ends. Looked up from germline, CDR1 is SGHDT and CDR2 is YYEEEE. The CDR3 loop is CASSSLGKQETQYF. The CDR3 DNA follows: TGTGCCAGCAGCTCATTGGGAAAACAAGAGACCCAGTACTTC. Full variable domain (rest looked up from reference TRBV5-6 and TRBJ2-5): DAGVTQSPTHLIKTRGQQVTLRCSPKSGHDTVSWYQQALGQGPQFIFQYYEEEERQRGNFPDRFSGHQFPNYSSELNVNALLLGDSALYLCASSSLGKQETQYFGPGTRLLVL.

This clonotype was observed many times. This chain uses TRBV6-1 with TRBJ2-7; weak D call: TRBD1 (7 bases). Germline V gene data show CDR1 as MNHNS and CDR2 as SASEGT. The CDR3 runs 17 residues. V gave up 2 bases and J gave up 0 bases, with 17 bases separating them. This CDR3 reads CASSETGAGGSSYEQYF. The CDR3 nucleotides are TGTGCCAGCAGTGAAACGGGGGCAGGGGGTAGCTCCTACGAGCAGTACTTC.

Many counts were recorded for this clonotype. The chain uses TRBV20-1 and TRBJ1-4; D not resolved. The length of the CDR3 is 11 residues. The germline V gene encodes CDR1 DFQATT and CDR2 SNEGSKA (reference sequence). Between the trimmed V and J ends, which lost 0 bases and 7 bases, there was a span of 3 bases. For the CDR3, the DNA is TGCAGTGCTAGAGACAGTGAAAAACTGTTTTTT. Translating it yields CSARDSEKLFF.

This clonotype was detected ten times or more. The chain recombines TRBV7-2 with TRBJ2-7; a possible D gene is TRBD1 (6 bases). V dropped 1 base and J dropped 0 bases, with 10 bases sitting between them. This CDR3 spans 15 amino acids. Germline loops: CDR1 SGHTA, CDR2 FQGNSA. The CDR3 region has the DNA TGTGCCAGCAGCTTAGTTACAGGGAGCTCCTACGAGCAGTACTTC. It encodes CASSLVTGSSYEQYF.

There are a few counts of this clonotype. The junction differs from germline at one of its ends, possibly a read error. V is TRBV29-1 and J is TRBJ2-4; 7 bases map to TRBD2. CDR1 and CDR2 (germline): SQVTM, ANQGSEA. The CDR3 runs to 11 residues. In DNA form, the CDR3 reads TGCAGCGTTGAAGCGGGGGGAGGTCACAACTTC. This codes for CSVEAGGGHNF.

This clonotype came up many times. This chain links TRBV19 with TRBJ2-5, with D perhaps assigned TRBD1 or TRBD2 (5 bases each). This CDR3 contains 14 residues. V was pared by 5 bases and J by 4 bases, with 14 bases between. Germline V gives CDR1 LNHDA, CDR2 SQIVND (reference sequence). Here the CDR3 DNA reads TGTGCCAGTAGTCCCCCGGGACGGCTAGAGACCCAGTACTTC. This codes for CASSPPGRLETQYF.

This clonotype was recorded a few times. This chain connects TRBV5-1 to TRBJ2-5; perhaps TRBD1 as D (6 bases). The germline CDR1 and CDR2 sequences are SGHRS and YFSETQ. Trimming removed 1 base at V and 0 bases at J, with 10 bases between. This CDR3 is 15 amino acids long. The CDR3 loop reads CASSLTQGNQETQYF. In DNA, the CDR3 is TGCGCCAGCAGCTTGACACAGGGTAACCAAGAGACCCAGTACTTC.

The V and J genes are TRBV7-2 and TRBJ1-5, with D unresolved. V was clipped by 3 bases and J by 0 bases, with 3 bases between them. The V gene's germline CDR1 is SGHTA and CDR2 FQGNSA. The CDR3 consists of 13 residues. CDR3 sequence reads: CASSFTSNQPQHF. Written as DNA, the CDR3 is TGTGCCAGCAGCTTTACTAGCAATCAGCCCCAGCATTTT.